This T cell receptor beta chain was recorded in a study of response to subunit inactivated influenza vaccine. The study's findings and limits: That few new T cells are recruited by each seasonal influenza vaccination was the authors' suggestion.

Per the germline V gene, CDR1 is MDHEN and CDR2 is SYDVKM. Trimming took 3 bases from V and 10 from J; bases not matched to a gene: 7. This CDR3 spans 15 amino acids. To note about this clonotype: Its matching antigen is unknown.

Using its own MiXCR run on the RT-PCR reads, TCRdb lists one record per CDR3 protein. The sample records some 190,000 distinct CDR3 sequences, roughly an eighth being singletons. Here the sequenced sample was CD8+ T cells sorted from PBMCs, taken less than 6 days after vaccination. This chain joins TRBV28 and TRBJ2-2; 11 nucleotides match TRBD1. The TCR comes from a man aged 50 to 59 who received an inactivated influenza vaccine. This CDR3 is CASSFLDRGREELFF. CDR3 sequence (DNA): TGTGCCAGCAGTTTTTTGGACAGGGGGCGCGAGGAGCTGTTTTTT.